Sequencing of this T cell receptor (beta chain) was carried out in a study of OX40 agonist ivuxolimab in advanced cancers. For the study in its entirety: Ivuxolimab, which targeted the costimulatory receptor OX40 (CD134), was an agonistic, fully human IgG2 monoclonal antibody. Of the 52 patients in dose escalation, 19 had hepatocellular carcinoma, approximately 15 had melanoma, 9 had renal cell carcinoma and 9 had head and neck cancer. Intravenous ivuxolimab was administered to patients every 2 weeks at six dose levels: 0.01, 0.1, 0.3, 1.5, 3 and 10 mg/kg. The paper reports the monotherapy dose-escalation portion (N of about 47 patients) of the phase I ivuxolimab trial. A male proportion of nearly 85% and a mean age of around 60 years, ranging from 23 to 79, were recorded for the dose-escalation cohort. Prior anti-PD-1, anti-PD-L1 or anti-CTLA-4 therapy was permitted, and checkpoint inhibitors had been received by approximately 39% of dose-escalation patients. Partial responses occurred in three dose-escalation patients: two with cutaneous melanoma and one with hepatocellular carcinoma. The purpose of peripheral TCRbeta sequencing was to test whether ivuxolimab changed TCR sequence diversity and led to clonal T-cell expansion.

Patients with a history of autoimmune disease or receiving systemic immunosuppression were excluded from the trial. Peripheral blood for TCR sequencing was drawn from every dose cohort at baseline, at cycle 4 day 1 and at cycle 7 day 1. The samples were drawn from a first-in-human, open-label, multicenter phase I dose-escalation trial of ivuxolimab. The trial enrolled adults with locally advanced or metastatic head and neck squamous cell, hepatocellular, melanoma or renal cell carcinoma. CD4+ and CD8+ T cells were sorted separately from peripheral blood before TCR sequencing. Remarks on this clone: No cognate antigen has been identified for it. Base-call qualities are not available, and no considerably larger clone is one nucleotide away.

What the authors observed across the whole study: The antigen specificity of the clonally expanded peripheral T cells was not determined. At doses from 0.1 to 3.0 mg/kg, clonal expansion was seen in both CD4+ and CD8+ blood T cells between baseline and week 6. Partial responders in the 0.1-3.0 mg/kg groups had among the lowest normalized peripheral clonal expansion, especially among CD8+ T cells. On average, CD8+ T cells showed more expanded clones than CD4+ T cells after ivuxolimab. Low levels of normalized T-cell clonal expansion were also shown by some nonresponding patients.

Genomic DNA was extracted from sorted cells for sequencing of the TCRbeta CDR3 region. The immunoSEQ Assay was used for sequencing of TCRbeta CDR3 regions. The table comes from immuneACCESS by way of TCRdb, which keeps in-frame sequences with V and J called. Part of the clones is missing from these tables; in studies checked, under half for an unresolved V gene and the rest for unknown reasons. Within this sample are 100,000 or so clones, with 80% to 95% of them counted one time only. Of the sample, 0.54% falls within the top ten clones. The CDR3 holds 16 amino acids from the cysteine to the phenylalanine. This entry keeps only the CDR3 DNA: 48 bases, framed from base 1. Trimming leaves V shorter by 4 bases and J shorter by 6 bases, with the junction holding 11 bases beyond the gene matches. CDR1 and CDR2 are read off the germline V gene as SGDLS and YYNGEE.

This receptor was obtained from an adult with an advanced solid tumor such as melanoma, head and neck, liver or kidney cancer. The specimen was CD4+ or CD8+ T cells sorted from blood, collected in a trial of the OX40 agonist ivuxolimab. The V and J genes are TRBV9 and TRBJ2-1, and 9 junction bases match TRBD2. The CDR3 region reads CASSPRVAGEGNEQFF. In nucleotide form, the sequence is TGTGCCAGCAGCCCTCGGGTAGCGGGAGAAGGCAATGAGCAGTTCTTC.